Each of the 29 T cell receptor beta chains below was sequenced from the same sample in a study of T cell responses to AZD1222 COVID-19 vaccine. Repertoires were generated with immunoSEQ multiplex PCR, while TCRdb's copy carries only in-frame clones and drops some. The repertoire holds approximately 90,000 clones, with roughly nine tenths as singletons. The sequences come from peripheral blood, collected on day 0 of AZD1222 vaccination. Source of these receptors: an adult in good health.

This clone was observed a handful of times. The rearrangement links TRBV14 to TRBJ1-6; D unclear. The CDR3 totals 13 residues. Germline CDR1 SGHDN, CDR2 FVKESK. Trimming took off 7 bases at V and 7 bases at J, with 11 bases between the two ends. CDR3 sequence reads: CASTSTRNSPLHF. In DNA form, the CDR3 reads TGTGCCAGCACAAGTACGAGGAATTCACCCCTCCACTTT.

The J gene is TRBJ2-2, the V gene TRBV9, with D perhaps given as TRBD1 or TRBD2 (6 bases each). The V end was cut by 0 bases, the J end by 6 bases, with 18 bases between. CDR3 length: 17 amino acids. The V gene's germline CDR1 is SGDLS and CDR2 YYNGEE. DNA for the CDR3: TGTGCCAGCAGCGTAGCTACGGGGGCTGCGGCCGCCGGGGAGCTGTTTTTT. Protein product: CASSVATGAAAAGELFF.

This chain joins TRBV7-9 and TRBJ1-6; D is possibly TRBD1 (5 bases). V lost 0 bases and J lost 9, with 15 bases in between. Germline CDR1 is SEHNR and CDR2 is FQNEAQ (reference sequence). There are 16 residues in the CDR3. The CDR3 DNA follows: TGTGCCAGCAGCTTAGCAAGCCCGACGGGGGGTTCACCCCTCCACTTT. This sequence encodes CASSLASPTGGSPLHF.

The V and J genes are TRBV7-2 and TRBJ1-2, with TRBD1 as a possible D gene (5 bases). Germline CDR1 reads SGHTA; CDR2 reads FQGNSA. The CDR3 is 15 amino acids. V was pared by 0 bases and J by 0 bases, with 8 bases between. The CDR3 bases are TGTGCCAGCAGCTTAGCGCCGACAGCTAACTATGGCTACACCTTC. This encodes CASSLAPTANYGYTF.

This sequence joins TRBV15 and TRBJ1-1; no clear D. There are 15 residues in the CDR3. Trimming removed 0 bases from V and 4 bases from J, with 12 bases in between. Germline V gene lookup returns CDR1 LNHNV and CDR2 YYDKDF (reference sequence). Here the CDR3 DNA reads TGTGCCACCAGCAGAGATCTCGGGTTGGGCACTGAAGCTTTCTTT. The encoded protein is CATSRDLGLGTEAFF.

The chain recombines TRBV29-1 with TRBJ2-7; the D gene is possibly TRBD1 (6 bases). Deletions cut 4 bases from V and 4 bases from J, with 11 bases between. This CDR3 contains 12 residues. Germline CDR1 SQVTM, CDR2 ANQGSEA. CDR3 in amino acids: CSVGAGEYEQYF. CDR3 sequence (DNA): TGCAGCGTTGGGGCAGGGGAATACGAGCAGTACTTC.

This chain connects TRBV25-1 to TRBJ2-3; 13 bases map to TRBD2. This CDR3 is built from 12 residues. The trim removed 3 bases at V and 14 bases at J, leaving 2 bases unmatched. Per germline, CDR1 MGHDK and CDR2 SYGVNS. The CDR3 DNA reads TGTGCCAGCAGTGAGGGACTAGCGGGGTGGTATTTT. Translation: CASSEGLAGWYF.

The chain is built from TRBV6-1 and TRBJ1-2, with a tentative D call TRBD1 (6 bases). The length of the CDR3 is 16 residues. Germline V gene data show CDR1 as MNHNS and CDR2 as SASEGT. Trimming stripped 2 bases from V and 4 bases from J, with 17 bases between. This CDR3 is CASSEPGTPRAYGYTF. DNA of the CDR3: TGTGCCAGCAGTGAACCAGGGACACCGCGGGCCTATGGCTACACCTTC.

This rearrangement joins TRBV11-3 to TRBJ2-1, with 7 bases aligning to TRBD2. Germline values: CDR1 SGHNT, CDR2 YENEEA. CDR3 length: 14 amino acids. Trimming removed 0 bases from V and 8 bases from J; junction bases left unmatched: 4. The CDR3 spells CASSLESGIDEQFF. The CDR3 DNA reads TGTGCCAGCAGCTTAGAAAGCGGGATCGATGAGCAGTTCTTC.

This chain uses TRBV6-5 with TRBJ1-1; 8 bases agree with TRBD1. CDR3 length: 15 residues. Germline CDR1 and CDR2: MNHEY and SVGAGI. J lost 0 bases, V lost 8 bases, and 8 bases had no gene match. As DNA, the CDR3 is TGTGCCAGCGCCGCAGGGGGCCCCATGAACACTGAAGCTTTCTTT. It is translated as CASAAGGPMNTEAFF.

This clone was observed a single time. The CDR3 DNA follows: TGTGCCAGCAGCTTGATTAGGCGTTCTGGGGCCAACGTCCTGACTTTC. Protein product: CASSLIRRSGANVLTF. The J gene is TRBJ2-6, the V gene TRBV5-8, with D unclear. This CDR3 contains 16 residues. The V gene's germline CDR1 is SGHTS and CDR2 YDEGEE. V dropped 1 base and J dropped 1 base, with 9 bases sitting between them.

J is TRBJ1-3 and V is TRBV19; TRBD1 aligns across 9 bases. V was clipped by 1 base and J by 4 bases; unmatched bases: 8. The CDR3 runs 17 residues. In germline, CDR1 is LNHDA, CDR2 SQIVND (reference sequence). The CDR3 reads CASSIAAATGGGNTIYF. The DNA for the CDR3 is TGTGCCAGTAGTATAGCCGCCGCGACAGGGGGAGGAAACACCATATATTTT.

Here the CDR3 reads CASSEPKGEAFF. The CDR3 DNA sequence: TGTGCCAGCAGTGAACCCAAGGGTGAAGCTTTCTTT. J is TRBJ1-1 and V is TRBV6-1; D remains unclear. Germline CDR1 and CDR2: MNHNS and SASEGT. The CDR3 covers 12 residues. V dropped 2 bases and J dropped 7 bases, with 8 bases sitting between them.

V usage is TRBV6-5 and J usage is TRBJ2-3; 7 bases align to TRBD2. The CDR3 extends over 15 amino acids. The ends lost 6 bases at V and 0 bases at J; junction bases unmatched: 6. Per germline, CDR1 MNHEY and CDR2 SVGAGI. The CDR3 DNA reads TGTGCCAGCAGACTAGCGCGAGTGAGCACAGATACGCAGTATTTT. Its protein is CASRLARVSTDTQYF.

The chain uses TRBV10-3 and TRBJ1-5; D not resolved. Germline assignment: CDR1 ENHRY and CDR2 SYGVKD. V lost 3 bases and J 5 bases, leaving 14 bases between the germline ends. There are 15 residues in the CDR3. CDR3 bases: TGTGCCATCAGTGATTATTCCGTGACCCATCAGCCCCAGCATTTT. Its protein is CAISDYSVTHQPQHF.

This rearrangement joins TRBV5-1 to TRBJ1-5; TRBD1 is a possible D gene (6 bases). Trimming stripped 0 bases from V and 4 bases from J, with 8 bases between. The germline V gene encodes CDR1 SGHRS and CDR2 YFSETQ. CDR3 length: 14 amino acids. CDR3 residues: CASSLGDTNQPQHF. CDR3 DNA sequence: TGCGCCAGCAGCTTGGGGGACACTAATCAGCCCCAGCATTTT.

The V gene is TRBV19, the J gene TRBJ1-2; no reliable D call. Deletions cut 6 bases from V and 4 bases from J, with 15 bases between. The CDR3 length is 14 residues. Germline-derived CDR1 and CDR2 are LNHDA and SQIVND (reference sequence). CDR3 amino acids: CASSHRPGGYGYTF. As DNA, the CDR3 is TGTGCCAGTAGCCATAGGCCAGGAGGCTATGGCTACACCTTC. The whole variable domain, filled in from reference TRBV19 and TRBJ1-2, reads DGGITQSPKYLFRKEGQNVTLSCEQNLNHDAMYWYRQDPGQGLRLIYYSQIVNDFQKGDIAEGYSVSREKKESFPLTVTSAQKNPTAFYLCASSHRPGGYGYTFGSGTRLTVV.

This clone appeared once. The rearrangement links TRBV24-1 to TRBJ2-1; D remains ambiguous. The CDR3 is 13 residues long. Germline CDR1 reads KGHDR; CDR2 reads SFDVKD. Trimming stripped 4 bases from V and 4 bases from J, with 7 bases between. CDR3 protein: CATSEALYNEQFF. The DNA for the CDR3 is TGTGCCACCAGTGAGGCACTTTACAATGAGCAGTTCTTC.

This chain connects TRBV5-6 to TRBJ1-1, with D perhaps TRBD1 (6 bases). The germline V and J ends were trimmed by 3 bases and 12 bases, with 24 bases remaining between them. The germline V gene encodes CDR1 SGHDT and CDR2 YYEEEE. This CDR3 is 15 amino acids long. Here the CDR3 reads CASSSNPGRGIGTFF. CDR3 nucleotide sequence: TGTGCCAGCAGCTCAAATCCGGGAAGGGGGATTGGAACTTTCTTT.

This sequence joins TRBV29-1 and TRBJ2-3; 8 bases fit TRBD2. The CDR3 runs 16 residues. V gave up 1 base and J gave up 0 bases; unmatched junction bases: 6. Germline CDR1 and CDR2: SQVTM and ANQGSEA. The CDR3 region is CSVEGPRGESTDTQYF. The CDR3 DNA sequence: TGCAGCGTTGAAGGCCCGCGGGGGGAGAGCACAGATACGCAGTATTTT.

The gene calls are TRBV4-1 and TRBJ2-3, with TRBD2 matching 8 bases. Germline V gene lookup returns CDR1 MGHRA and CDR2 YSYEKL. This CDR3 contains 15 residues. V gave up 7 bases and J gave up 5 bases; unmatched junction bases: 11. CDR3 loop: CASNPGGLAGDTQYF. CDR3 bases: TGCGCCAGCAACCCCGGAGGGCTAGCGGGAGATACGCAGTATTTT.

The chain carries TRBV15 and TRBJ1-5; tentative D call: TRBD1 (6 bases). Trimming removed 5 bases at V and 7 bases at J, with 12 bases between. Germline-derived CDR1 and CDR2 are LNHNV and YYDKDF (reference sequence). This CDR3 is built from 13 residues. The CDR3 protein is CATSGGRRQPQHF. As DNA, the CDR3 is TGTGCCACCAGCGGGGGCCGGAGGCAGCCCCAGCATTTT.

The chain is built from TRBV19 and TRBJ1-1; tentatively, D is TRBD1 (5 bases). The germline V gene has CDR1 LNHDA and CDR2 SQIVND (reference sequence). This CDR3 has 13 amino acids. V gave up 4 bases and J gave up 5 bases, with 11 bases separating them. For the CDR3, the DNA is TGTGCCAGTAGTAATGGGGGGGGAACTGAAGCTTTCTTT. It codes for CASSNGGGTEAFF. Full variable domain (missing parts from reference TRBV19 and TRBJ1-1): DGGITQSPKYLFRKEGQNVTLSCEQNLNHDAMYWYRQDPGQGLRLIYYSQIVNDFQKGDIAEGYSVSREKKESFPLTVTSAQKNPTAFYLCASSNGGGTEAFFGQGTRLTVV.

The chain combines TRBV5-1 with TRBJ2-7; weak D call: TRBD2 (7 bases). This CDR3 is 17 amino acids long. Trimming pared 4 bases from V and 0 bases from J, leaving 20 bases between. Looked up from germline, CDR1 is SGHRS and CDR2 is YFSETQ. CDR3 sequence reads: CASSLEGGLADSYEQYF. The CDR3 DNA reads as TGCGCCAGCAGCCTCGAGGGGGGGCTAGCGGACTCCTACGAGCAGTACTTC.

This rearrangement joins TRBV5-1 to TRBJ2-7, with D possibly TRBD1 on 6 matching bases. The CDR3 loop spans 14 amino acids. Looked up from germline, CDR1 is SGHRS and CDR2 is YFSETQ. Trimming took 0 bases from V and 3 from J, leaving 10 bases between them. The CDR3 nucleotides read TGCGCCAGCAGCTTGGCACAGGGAAACTACGAGCAGTACTTC. This encodes CASSLAQGNYEQYF.

Only one count was recorded for this clone. The chain couples TRBV27 to TRBJ2-1, with 9 bases aligning to TRBD1. The junction had 4 bases not matched to a gene; V was cut back by 3 bases and J by 1 base. Looked up from germline, CDR1 is MNHEY and CDR2 is SMNVEV (reference sequence). There are 16 residues in the CDR3. The CDR3 here is CASSFNDRGSYNEQFF. CDR3 nucleotide sequence: TGTGCCAGCAGTTTTAATGACAGGGGGTCCTACAATGAGCAGTTCTTC.

This chain connects TRBV27 to TRBJ1-6; D is ambiguous. The CDR3 spans 16 residues. CDR1 is MNHEY, CDR2 SMNVEV, per germline (reference sequence). V was trimmed by 1 base and J by 7 bases, leaving 14 bases between them. CDR3 protein: CASSLYPGLTNSPLHF. For the CDR3, the DNA is TGTGCCAGCAGTTTATATCCTGGCCTCACGAATTCACCCCTCCACTTT.

V is TRBV30 and J is TRBJ1-2; D call uncertain. V lost 2 bases and J 2 bases, leaving 9 bases between the germline ends. Germline V gives CDR1 GTSNPN, CDR2 SVGIG (reference sequence). The CDR3 is 13 amino acids. The CDR3 here is CAWSSTGNYGYTF. CDR3 in DNA: TGTGCCTGGAGTTCCACGGGGAACTATGGCTACACCTTC. The whole variable domain, remainder taken from reference TRBV30 and TRBJ1-2, is SQTIHQWPATLVQPVGSPLSLECTVEGTSNPNLYWYRQAAGRGLQLLFYSVGIGQISSEVPQNLSASRPQDRQFILSSKKLLLSDSGFYLCAWSSTGNYGYTFGSGTRLTVV.

The chain has TRBV19 and TRBJ1-5; D not certain. The V end lost 5 bases, the J end lost 8 bases, and 16 bases lay between the germline ends. CDR3 length: 14 residues. Germline CDR1 and CDR2: LNHDA and SQIVND (reference sequence). As DNA, the CDR3 is TGTGCCAGTAGTTTCGGGCAGATTAGGGAGCCCCAGCATTTT. Its protein is CASSFGQIREPQHF.